A single TCR beta chain is shown here with its context. This record belongs to a study of low-dose radiotherapy and immunotherapy resistance in tumors. Study context: Cohort 2, a group dosed every two weeks at 1 Gy per fraction, received 13 Gy in total over 26 weeks. Nivolumab was given to patients as a 240 mg flat dose every two weeks, and ipilimumab at 1 mg/kg every six weeks. Both were delivered intravenously.

The V gene end was trimmed by 6 bases and the J gene end by 5 bases; junction bases not matched to a gene: 9. The V gene's germline CDR1 is MDHEN and CDR2 SYDVKM. The CDR3 loop spans 14 amino acids. Time point in this sample: after trial treatment. Stated treatment: LDRT plus nivolumab, ipilimumab, low-dose cyclophosphamide and aspirin (RACIN trial). Nivolumab, ipilimumab, aspirin, low-dose cyclophosphamide and low-dose radiotherapy were all administered to the donors. Primers targeting TRAV and TRBV primed first-strand cDNA, covering alpha and beta chains. Using a constant-region primer together with a V-primer adapter, TCRs were subjected to 20 PCR cycles of amplification. Amplification (by in vitro transcription) was performed on isolated mRNA. One entry per CDR3 protein results from TCRdb running MiXCR on the reads. The sample has 50,000 or so distinct CDR3 sequences, approximately 22% seen once.

Material: PBMCs, obtained after low-dose radiotherapy plus immunotherapy. This TCR derives from a male donor with prostate cancer. This rearrangement joins TRBV28 to TRBJ2-7; 8 positions agree with TRBD1. The CDR3 protein is CASRPETGVNEQYF. Written as DNA, the CDR3 is TGTGCCAGCAGGCCAGAGACAGGGGTCAACGAGCAGTACTTC.